Each of the 18 T cell receptor beta chains below was sequenced from the same sample in a study of blood T cell repertoires in COVID-19. Some clones are missing from TCRdb's copy, which holds only in-frame ones; the method was immunoSEQ multiplex PCR. The sample has about 180,000 clones; 80% are singletons. Sequences were obtained from PBMCs or T cells enriched from blood (not recorded which). These receptor sequences come from a man aged 60 to 75 who had been exposed to COVID-19.

The V call is TRBV9, the J call TRBJ1-1, with 11 bases aligning to TRBD1. V trimming: 3 bases; J trimming: 0 bases; junction bases outside the gene matches: 4. The CDR3 spans 16 residues. Germline V lookup: CDR1 SGDLS, CDR2 YYNGEE. The chain's CDR3 is CASSGDRGVMNTEAFF. The CDR3 DNA sequence: TGTGCCAGCAGCGGGGACAGGGGGGTTATGAACACTGAAGCTTTCTTT.

The chain uses TRBV10-3 and TRBJ2-1, with D perhaps matching TRBD1 (5 bases). Germline V gives CDR1 ENHRY, CDR2 SYGVKD. CDR3 length equals 14 residues. V lost 0 bases and J 8 bases, leaving 11 bases between the germline ends. The CDR3 coding sequence is TGTGCCATCAGTGAGTCCTTTAGGGGTGATGAGCAGTTCTTC. This sequence encodes CAISESFRGDEQFF.

The chain combines TRBV5-4 with TRBJ2-7, with TRBD2 identical over 8 bases. The CDR3 loop spans 14 amino acids. The germline CDR1 and CDR2 sequences are SGHNT and YYREEE (reference sequence). V was clipped by 0 bases and J by 9 bases; unmatched bases: 8. The CDR3 is CASSLEGSGARQYF. The DNA for the CDR3 is TGTGCCAGCAGCTTGGAGGGTAGCGGGGCTCGGCAGTACTTC.

Turning to this clone: The junction departs from germline at one end; a sequencing error may be responsible. The gene calls are TRBV7-8 and TRBJ1-5; D is ambiguous. CDR3 size: 16 residues. Germline CDR1 and CDR2: SGHVS and FQNEAQ. The CDR3 protein is CASSLGTQFSNQLQHF. As DNA, the CDR3 is TGTGCCAGCAGCTTAGGAACGCAGTTTAGCAATCAGCTCCAGCATTTT.

The chain links TRBV28 to TRBJ1-2; 8 bases line up with TRBD1. V was clipped by 6 bases and J by 4 bases; unmatched bases: 7. This CDR3 has 14 residues. Germline CDR1 reads MDHEN; CDR2 reads SYDVKM. This CDR3 reads CASSLTGDGYGYTF. The CDR3 DNA is TGTGCCAGCAGCCTGACAGGGGATGGCTATGGCTACACCTTC.

In its sample, this clone was seen a few times. The genes are TRBV29-1 and TRBJ1-1; 7 bases line up with TRBD1. Germline values: CDR1 SQVTM, CDR2 ANQGSEA. V was pared by 3 bases and J by 4 bases, with 2 bases of the junction left unmatched. The CDR3 is made up of 12 amino acids. The CDR3 DNA follows: TGCAGCGTTGACAGGGGGAGCACTGAAGCTTTCTTT. Amino acid sequence: CSVDRGSTEAFF.

V usage is TRBV6-5 and J usage is TRBJ2-6; no clear D. The CDR3 is 16 residues long. Between the trimmed V and J ends, which lost 3 bases and 0 bases, there was a span of 9 bases. Germline CDR1 reads MNHEY; CDR2 reads SVGAGI. The CDR3 spells CASSYGTNSGANVLTF. The CDR3 coding sequence is TGTGCCAGCAGTTATGGCACCAACTCTGGGGCCAACGTCCTGACTTTC.

CDR3 loop: CAISVTGGAEGTEAFF. CDR3 bases: TGTGCCATCAGTGTGACAGGGGGCGCGGAAGGCACTGAAGCTTTCTTT. The chain couples TRBV10-3 to TRBJ1-1, with TRBD1 matching over 10 bases. Germline V gene data show CDR1 as ENHRY and CDR2 as SYGVKD. The CDR3 covers 16 residues. V lost 4 bases to trimming and J lost 4 bases; unmatched junction nucleotides: 9.

The chain uses TRBV2 and TRBJ1-2; TRBD1 might be the D (5 bases). Germline values: CDR1 SNHLY, CDR2 FYNNEI. With 3 bases removed from V and 8 bases from J, the gap between germline ends came to 22 bases. The CDR3 is 16 residues long. In nucleotides, the CDR3 is TGTGCCAGCAGTGAGTCTCCGGTAGGGGCCCAGAGGGGCTACACCTTC. It translates to CASSESPVGAQRGYTF.

The chain has TRBV11-2 and TRBJ2-7; D is perhaps TRBD2 (6 bases). The V gene lost 4 bases and the J gene lost 0 bases, with 16 bases spanning the gap. The V gene's germline CDR1 is SGHAT and CDR2 FQNNGV. This CDR3 has 16 amino acids. The CDR3 DNA follows: TGTGCCAGCAGCTCCCGCGGGGCGGGTCGCTCCTACGAGCAGTACTTC. Its translation: CASSSRGAGRSYEQYF.

The rearrangement joins TRBV6-2 or TRBV6-3 to TRBJ2-1; D unresolved. V lost 8 bases and J lost 8, with 16 bases in between. The CDR3 spans 13 residues. Germline V gene data show CDR1 as MNHEY and CDR2 as SVGEGT. CDR3 protein: CASRHPSMDEQFF. The CDR3, as DNA: TGTGCCAGCCGCCATCCCAGTATGGATGAGCAGTTCTTC.

This clone appeared a few times. The chain has TRBV9 and TRBJ1-1; 9 bases map to TRBD1. The V segment lost 6 bases and the J segment 1 base; nucleotides outside the gene matches: 16. Germline V gives CDR1 SGDLS, CDR2 YYNGEE. This CDR3 is 18 amino acids long. CDR3 DNA: TGTGCCAGCAACTCACCGCTAATTGGGGGACAGGGGAACACTGAAGCTTTCTTT. It specifies CASNSPLIGGQGNTEAFF.

The V and J genes are TRBV21-1 and TRBJ1-1. TRBV21-1 is a pseudogene locus. The CDR3 loop spans 16 amino acids. In DNA form, the CDR3 reads TGTGCCAGCAGCAGAGGCGGGGGAGAGCACTGGGAATTCGCTTTCTTT. Translating it yields CASSRGGGEHWEFAFF.

The chain has TRBV19 and TRBJ2-2; D is possibly TRBD1 (5 bases). Germline-derived CDR1 and CDR2 are LNHDA and SQIVND (reference sequence). This CDR3 has 15 amino acids. Trimming left V 4 bases short and J 0 bases short, with 9 bases between. The CDR3 protein is CASSTQGTNTGELFF. CDR3 in DNA: TGTGCCAGTAGTACTCAGGGCACGAACACCGGGGAGCTGTTTTTT. Full variable domain (missing parts from reference TRBV19 and TRBJ2-2): DGGITQSPKYLFRKEGQNVTLSCEQNLNHDAMYWYRQDPGQGLRLIYYSQIVNDFQKGDIAEGYSVSREKKESFPLTVTSAQKNPTAFYLCASSTQGTNTGELFFGEGSRLTVL.

CDR3 residues: CASSPPRGTGTYEQYF. Written as DNA, the CDR3 is TGTGCCAGTAGTCCGCCAAGGGGGACAGGGACCTACGAGCAGTACTTC. V is TRBV19 and J is TRBJ2-7; 9 nucleotides line up with TRBD1. Germline V CDR1 and CDR2: LNHDA, SQIVND (reference sequence). This CDR3 has 16 residues. V lost 5 bases and J lost 2; bases outside the gene matches: 10.

The chain links TRBV5-6 to TRBJ2-7; D is perhaps TRBD2 (6 bases). V dropped 2 bases and J dropped 4 bases, with 13 bases sitting between them. This CDR3 spans 14 amino acids. Per germline, CDR1 SGHDT and CDR2 YYEEEE. The CDR3, as DNA: TGTGCCAGCAGCTTCGGGGGAGCTATTTACGAGCAGTACTTC. It encodes CASSFGGAIYEQYF.

The chain couples TRBV7-9 to TRBJ2-3, with 12 nucleotides matching TRBD2. This CDR3 spans 17 amino acids. Unmatched junction bases numbered 7, after V lost 5 bases and J lost 1 base. Germline V gene data show CDR1 as SEHNR and CDR2 as FQNEAQ (reference sequence). CDR3 coding DNA: TGTGCCAGCAGCCGCCGACTAGCGGGAGATCGCACAGATACGCAGTATTTT. Protein sequence: CASSRRLAGDRTDTQYF. Looking up the rest from reference TRBV7-9 and TRBJ2-3 gives the full variable domain: DTGVSQNPRHKITKRGQNVTFRCDPISEHNRLYWYRQTLGQGPEFLTYFQNEAQLEKSRLLSDRFSAERPKGSFSTLEIQRTEQGDSAMYLCASSRRLAGDRTDTQYFGPGTRLTVL.

The chain uses TRBV7-9 and TRBJ2-5, with 13 nucleotides matching TRBD2. Germline CDR1 and CDR2: SEHNR and FQNEAQ (reference sequence). V dropped 4 bases and J dropped 2; count of bases not matched to a gene: 1. This CDR3 is built from 15 residues. The CDR3 sequence is CASSSGLAGQETQYF. The DNA of the CDR3 is TGTGCCAGCAGCTCGGGACTAGCGGGACAAGAGACCCAGTACTTC.